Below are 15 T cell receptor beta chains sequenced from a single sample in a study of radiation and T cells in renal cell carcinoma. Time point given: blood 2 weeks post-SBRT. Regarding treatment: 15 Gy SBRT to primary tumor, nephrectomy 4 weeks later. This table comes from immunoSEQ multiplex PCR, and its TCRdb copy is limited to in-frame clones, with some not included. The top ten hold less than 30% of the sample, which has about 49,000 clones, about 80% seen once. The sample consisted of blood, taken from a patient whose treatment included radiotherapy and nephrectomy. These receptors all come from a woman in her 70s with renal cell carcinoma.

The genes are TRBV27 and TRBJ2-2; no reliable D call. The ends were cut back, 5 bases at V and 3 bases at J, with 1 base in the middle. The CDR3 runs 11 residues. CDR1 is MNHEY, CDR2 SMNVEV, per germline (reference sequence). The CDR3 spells CASSHTGELFF. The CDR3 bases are TGTGCCAGCAGTCACACCGGGGAGCTGTTTTTT.

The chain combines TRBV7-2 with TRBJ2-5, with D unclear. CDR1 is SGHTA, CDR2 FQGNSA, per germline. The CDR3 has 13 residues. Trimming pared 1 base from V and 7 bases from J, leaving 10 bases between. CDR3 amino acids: CASSLGHSATQYF. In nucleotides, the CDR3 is TGTGCCAGCAGCTTAGGGCACTCGGCGACCCAGTACTTC.

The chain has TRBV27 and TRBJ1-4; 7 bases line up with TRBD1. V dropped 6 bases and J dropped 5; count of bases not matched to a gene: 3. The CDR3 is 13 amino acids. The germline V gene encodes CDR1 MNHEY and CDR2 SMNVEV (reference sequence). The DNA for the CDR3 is TGTGCCAGCAGGGGACAGTGGAATGAAAAACTGTTTTTT. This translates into CASRGQWNEKLFF.

CDR3 residues: CASSPEAGRTDTQYF. CDR3 DNA sequence: TGTGCCAGCTCACCAGAGGCGGGCCGCACAGATACGCAGTATTTT. This chain links TRBV18 with TRBJ2-3, with D possibly being TRBD2 (5 bases). V lost 2 bases and J lost 1, with 10 bases in between. Per the germline V gene, CDR1 is KGHSH and CDR2 is LQKENI. The CDR3 covers 15 residues.

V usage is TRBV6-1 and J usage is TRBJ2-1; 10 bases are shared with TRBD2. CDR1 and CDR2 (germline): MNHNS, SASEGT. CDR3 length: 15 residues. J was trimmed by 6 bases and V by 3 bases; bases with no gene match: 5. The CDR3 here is CASSEASGRGNEQFF. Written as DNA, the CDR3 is TGTGCCAGCAGTGAGGCTAGCGGGAGAGGCAATGAGCAGTTCTTC.

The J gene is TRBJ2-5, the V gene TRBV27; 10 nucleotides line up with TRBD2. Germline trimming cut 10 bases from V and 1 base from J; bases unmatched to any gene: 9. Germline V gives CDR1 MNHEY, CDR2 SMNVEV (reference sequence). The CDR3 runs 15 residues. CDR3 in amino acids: CAIPSGTSAQETQYF. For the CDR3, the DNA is TGTGCCATCCCTTCCGGGACTAGCGCCCAAGAGACCCAGTACTTC.

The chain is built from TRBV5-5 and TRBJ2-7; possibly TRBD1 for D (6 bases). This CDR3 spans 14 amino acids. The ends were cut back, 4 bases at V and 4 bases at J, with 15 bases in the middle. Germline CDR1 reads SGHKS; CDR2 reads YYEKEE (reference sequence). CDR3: CASSLQGSLYEQYF. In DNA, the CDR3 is TGTGCCAGCAGCCTTCAGGGGTCCCTGTACGAGCAGTACTTC.

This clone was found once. DNA for the CDR3: TGTGCCAGTATACGAGGGGTAGGGAACACCGGGGAGCTGTTTTTT. Its translation: CASIRGVGNTGELFF. The chain links TRBV19 to TRBJ2-2; D assignment may be TRBD1 or TRBD2 (5 bases each). Between the trimmed V and J ends, which lost 7 bases and 1 base, there was a span of 13 bases. Germline V gene data show CDR1 as LNHDA and CDR2 as SQIVND (reference sequence). The CDR3 loop spans 15 amino acids.

The CDR3 nucleotides are TGTGCCAGCAGCCCTAGCGGGGGGCTGACAGATACGCAGTATTTT. It is translated as CASSPSGGLTDTQYF. The V call is TRBV7-9, the J call TRBJ2-3; TRBD2 aligns across 11 bases. The CDR3 covers 15 residues. Per the germline V gene, CDR1 is SEHNR and CDR2 is FQNEAQ (reference sequence). With 5 bases clipped from V and 3 bases from J, the junction kept 4 bases outside the gene matches.

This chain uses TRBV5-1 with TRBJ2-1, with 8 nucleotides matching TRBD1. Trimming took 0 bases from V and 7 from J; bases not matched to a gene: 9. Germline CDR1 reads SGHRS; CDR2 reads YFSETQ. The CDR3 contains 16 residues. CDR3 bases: TGCGCCAGCAGCTTGGGGTGGCAGGGGGCGTATAATGAGCAGTTCTTC. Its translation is CASSLGWQGAYNEQFF.

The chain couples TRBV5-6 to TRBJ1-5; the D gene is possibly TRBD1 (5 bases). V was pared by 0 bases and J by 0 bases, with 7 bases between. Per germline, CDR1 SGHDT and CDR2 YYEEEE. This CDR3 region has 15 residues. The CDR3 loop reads CASSLGQYSNQPQHF. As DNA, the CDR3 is TGTGCCAGCAGCTTGGGACAGTATAGCAATCAGCCCCAGCATTTT. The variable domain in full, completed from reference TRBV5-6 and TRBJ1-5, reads DAGVTQSPTHLIKTRGQQVTLRCSPKSGHDTVSWYQQALGQGPQFIFQYYEEEERQRGNFPDRFSGHQFPNYSSELNVNALLLGDSALYLCASSLGQYSNQPQHFGDGTRLSIL.

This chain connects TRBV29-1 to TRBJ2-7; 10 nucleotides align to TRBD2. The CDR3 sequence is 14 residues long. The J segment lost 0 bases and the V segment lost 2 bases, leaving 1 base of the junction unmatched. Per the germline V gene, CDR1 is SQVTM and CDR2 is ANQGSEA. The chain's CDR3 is CSVETSGASYEQYF. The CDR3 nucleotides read TGCAGCGTTGAAACTAGCGGGGCCTCCTACGAGCAGTACTTC.

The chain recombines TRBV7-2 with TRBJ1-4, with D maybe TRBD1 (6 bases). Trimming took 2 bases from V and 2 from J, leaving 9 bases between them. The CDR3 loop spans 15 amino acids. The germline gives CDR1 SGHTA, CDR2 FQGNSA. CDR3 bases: TGTGCCAGCAGCTTAAACACAGGGACTAATGAAAAACTGTTTTTT. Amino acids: CASSLNTGTNEKLFF.

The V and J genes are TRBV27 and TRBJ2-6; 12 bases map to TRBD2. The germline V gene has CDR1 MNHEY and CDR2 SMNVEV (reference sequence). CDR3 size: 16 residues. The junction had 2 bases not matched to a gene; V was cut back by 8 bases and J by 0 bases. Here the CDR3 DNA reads TGTGCCAGCTCTAGCGGGAGGGCCTCTGGGGCCAACGTCCTGACTTTC. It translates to CASSSGRASGANVLTF.

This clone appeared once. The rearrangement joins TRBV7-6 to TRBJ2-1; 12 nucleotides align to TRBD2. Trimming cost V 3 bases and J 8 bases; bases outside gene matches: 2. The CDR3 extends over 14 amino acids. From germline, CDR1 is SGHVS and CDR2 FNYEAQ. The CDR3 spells CASSLTSGSYEQFF. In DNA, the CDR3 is TGTGCCAGCAGCTTGACTAGCGGGAGCTATGAGCAGTTCTTC.